This T cell receptor (beta chain) was sequenced during a study of lymphopenia after photon versus proton radiotherapy. Germline V gene lookup returns CDR1 LNHDA and CDR2 SQIVND (reference sequence). The CDR3 loop spans 15 amino acids. Method: immunoSEQ multiplex PCR; TCRdb's copy keeps in-frame clones and lacks some. The sample records 67,000 or so clones, about nine tenths being singletons. V is TRBV19 and J is TRBJ2-5; maybe TRBD2 (5 bases). The J call could be wrong; TRBJ2-7 is a better fit for the DNA end. The material sequenced was peripheral blood, taken from a patient treated with proton-based radiotherapy. The sequence was collected from an elderly man with esophageal cancer. The CDR3 sequence is CASKEIGRFGYEQYF. DNA for the CDR3: TGTGCCAGTAAGGAGATTGGGAGATTTGGCTACGAGCAGTACTTC.